This T cell receptor (beta chain) appears in the sequencing data of a study of cytomegalovirus exposure and HLA in healthy donors. To note about this clone: The target antigen is unknown.

Healthy bone marrow donors made up the donors. Germline V CDR1 and CDR2: SGDLS, YYNGEE. The CDR3 has 16 residues. V dropped 0 bases and J dropped 0; count of bases not matched to a gene: 3. The PCR ran on 60 Vbeta and 13 Jbeta primers. Generated by immunoSEQ multiplex PCR, the TCRdb table keeps only in-frame clones and is missing some. In the table there are about 180,000 clones, around 80% of which are singletons. Study-level results: Of the V segments, some could not be distinguished, including TRBV6-2 and TRBV6-3, and were excluded. Later findings reportedly placed an Asian-associated ancestry cluster below the roughly 700-donor mean for N-insertions.

The chain uses TRBV9 and TRBJ2-3, with 8 nucleotides matching TRBD2. This TCR was sampled from a man aged 18 to 29 in good health and CMV-seronegative. The sample was PBMCs. The CDR3 nucleotides read TGTGCCAGCAGCGTAGTAGCTAGCGGGAGCACAGATACGCAGTATTTT. This codes for CASSVVASGSTDTQYF. Together with reference TRBV9 and TRBJ2-3, the CDR3 gives the full variable domain: DSGVTQTPKHLITATGQRVTLRCSPRSGDLSVYWYQQSLDQGLQFLIQYYNGEERAKGNILERFSAQQFPDLHSELNLSSLELGDSALYFCASSVVASGSTDTQYFGPGTRLTVL.